The sequence of this TCR beta chain was determined in a study of cytomegalovirus exposure and HLA in healthy donors. Study at large: Of all 360 or so donors who were genotyped, about 80% belonged to the Caucasian-associated ancestry cluster. Broader study findings: Association of a missense DCLRE1C variant with TCR beta V- and J-gene trimming was reported in a later analysis.

Details on this clone: As yet, its antigen is unknown.

PCR used 60 Vbeta primers and 13 Jbeta primers. Data came from immunoSEQ multiplex PCR; TCRdb stores just in-frame clones and leaves some out. The data contain 95,000 to 150,000 clones, approximately 8.6% of them seen just once; the ten biggest clones take up 5% to 6.5%. The CDR3 loop spans 15 amino acids. Germline assignment: CDR1 MNHEY and CDR2 SMNVEV (reference sequence). V was pared by 5 bases and J by 0 bases, with 14 bases between. The sequencing input was PBMCs. V usage is TRBV27 and J usage is TRBJ2-7; possible D gene TRBD2, 5 bases. The source is a woman between 40 and 55 years old in good health and CMV-seropositive. This CDR3 reads CASSRLGIYSYEQYF. As DNA, the CDR3 is TGTGCCAGCAGTCGGCTCGGGATTTACTCCTACGAGCAGTACTTC.